The T cell receptor beta chain described here comes from a study of graft-versus-host responses after intestinal transplantation. Study in general: Recipients were given multivisceral, liver-intestinal, or isolated intestinal transplants.

Method: immunoSEQ multiplex PCR; TCRdb's copy keeps in-frame clones and lacks some. The sample consists of more than 100,000 clones, 85% to 95% of them appearing once. Points from the study as a whole: Peak circulating GvH clone levels tracked with early post-transplant HvG declines.

The germline V gene has CDR1 GTSNPN and CDR2 SVGIG (reference sequence). The CDR3 has 12 amino acids. With 7 bases removed from V and 3 bases from J, the gap between germline ends came to 13 bases. Note on this clone: Antigen specificity is unknown.

Here the sequenced sample was unstimulated CD4+ T cells sorted from spleen or lymph node cells, taken before intestinal transplant. V and J are TRBV30 and TRBJ2-7; a possible D gene is TRBD1 (6 bases). The receptor was isolated from a human donor who received an intestinal transplant. In DNA form, the CDR3 reads TGTGCCTTACTAAGGGGGAGCTACGAGCAGTACTTC. It codes for CALLRGSYEQYF.